The following is a TCR beta chain sequence with its context. This clone occurred a few times. Its antigen remains undetermined. No qualities accompany the bases; no much larger clone lies one base away. The immunoSEQ Assay, a bias-controlled multiplex PCR, was used to amplify TCRbeta CDR3 regions from genomic DNA. Turning to the authors' computational methods: Nucleated cell counts per sample were estimated from amplification of reference gene primers within the assay. To quantify the absolute abundance of each unique TCRbeta CDR3 rearrangement, sequence reads were collapsed and filtered. Productive Simpson clonality was computed per sample as the square root of Simpson's diversity index over productive rearrangements. Drawn from immuneACCESS, this table holds only the in-frame rearrangements with V and J called that TCRdb kept. Clones are partly lost; checked studies trace under half to an unresolved V gene and leave the rest unexplained. The D gene and trimming were derived from the DNA, and the V and J assignments and clone size from that table. This sample lists some 150,000 clones; around 83% were detected once. Less than 3.5% of the sample lies in the top ten.

The data originate from a study of blood T cell repertoires in COVID-19 (TCRdb year 2020). With regard to the full study: Collaborator samples came from the United States, Italy and Spain and covered acute and convalescent phases of COVID-19. The material from the prospective study consisted of cDNA or gDNA derived from T cells, B-cell-depleted T cells, or PBMCs. Where HLA class I and class II types were available, the types were taken from metadata supplied by the sample provider, not from assay-based typing. The samples were drawn from the first 160 participants of the ongoing ImmuneRACE study and from 1,254 subjects provided by 6 global collaborators. The repertoires were released in a freely available public database meant as a resource for research on the immune response to SARS-CoV-2. Nearly every sample came with metadata listing a de-identified subject ID, COVID-19 status, age in years and sex. The dataset comprised deeply sampled blood TCRbeta repertoires from subjects exposed to, actively infected with, or recovered from COVID-19.

Summary of the overall study and its limitations: Clinical and demographic metadata were provided uncurated, with the amount varying by source and participant.

The CDR3 contains 14 residues, cysteine and phenylalanine counted. Of all the DNA, just the CDR3 is kept, 42 bases in frame from base 1. The germline V gene encodes CDR1 SGHRS and CDR2 YFSETQ. The junction carries 9 bases between V and J, which are trimmed by 0 bases and 4 bases respectively. Each collaborating institution followed its own protocols to collect whole blood in K2EDTA tubes. For TCRbeta analysis, collaborators shipped samples as frozen whole blood, isolated PBMCs, or DNA extracted from either of those sample types. The sequenced material came from peripheral blood. The chain is encoded by TRBV5-1 joined to TRBJ2-3, with TRBD2 as a weak D call on 6 bases. This TCR derives from a human donor with acute or convalescent COVID-19. The donor label of this sample is uncertain. The DNA sequence follows: TGCGCCAGCAGCTTGGACACTAGCCCAGATACGCAGTATTTT. Its translation reads: CASSLDTSPDTQYF.